Each of the 5 T cell receptor beta chains below was sequenced from the same sample in a study of cytomegalovirus exposure and HLA in healthy donors. The PCR ran on 60 Vbeta and 13 Jbeta primers. Generated by immunoSEQ multiplex PCR, the TCRdb table keeps only in-frame clones and is missing some. The data hold approximately 130,000 clones, with around 70% observed a single time. Sequenced input: PBMCs. The receptors here all came from a man in his thirties or forties in good health and CMV-seronegative.

The V call is TRBV5-4, the J call TRBJ1-2, with D maybe TRBD1 (6 bases). V gave up 5 bases and J gave up 2 bases, with 13 bases separating them. The germline V gene encodes CDR1 SGHNT and CDR2 YYREEE (reference sequence). The CDR3 is 14 amino acids. CDR3 sequence: CASSLNTGNYGYTF. The CDR3 coding sequence is TGTGCCAGCAGTTTGAATACAGGGAACTATGGCTACACCTTC.

The J gene is TRBJ2-7, the V gene TRBV5-4, with 10 bases matching TRBD1. V lost 1 base to trimming and J lost 3 bases; unmatched junction nucleotides: 1. CDR3 size: 14 residues. The V gene's germline CDR1 is SGHNT and CDR2 YYREEE (reference sequence). CDR3 sequence reads: CASSLRTGGYEQYF. The CDR3 DNA follows: TGTGCCAGCAGCTTGCGGACAGGGGGCTACGAGCAGTACTTC. Full variable domain (rest looked up from reference TRBV5-4 and TRBJ2-7): ETGVTQSPTHLIKTRGQQVTLRCSSQSGHNTVSWYQQALGQGPQFIFQYYREEENGRGNFPPRFSGLQFPNYSSELNVNALELDDSALYLCASSLRTGGYEQYFGPGTRLTVT.

In nucleotides, the CDR3 is TGTGCCAGCAGCCAGGGGGTTGGAACCGGGGAGCTGTTTTTT. It is translated as CASSQGVGTGELFF. V and J are TRBV7-3 and TRBJ2-2; TRBD1 agrees at 7 bases. The germline gives CDR1 SGHTA, CDR2 FQGTGA. J lost 5 bases, V lost 5 bases, and 5 bases had no gene match. The CDR3 is 14 residues long.

V gene TRBV9 combines with J gene TRBJ2-5; 9 bases align to TRBD2. Looked up from germline, CDR1 is SGDLS and CDR2 is YYNGEE. With 0 bases clipped from V and 5 bases from J, the junction kept 5 bases outside the gene matches. This CDR3 comprises 15 residues. CDR3 protein: CASSVGASGEETQYF. Here the CDR3 DNA reads TGTGCCAGCAGCGTAGGCGCTAGCGGGGAGGAGACCCAGTACTTC. Filled out from reference TRBV9 and TRBJ2-5, the complete variable domain reads DSGVTQTPKHLITATGQRVTLRCSPRSGDLSVYWYQQSLDQGLQFLIQYYNGEERAKGNILERFSAQQFPDLHSELNLSSLELGDSALYFCASSVGASGEETQYFGPGTRLLVL.

The CDR3 spells CASSPPIPPVGQGYTEAFF. In nucleotides, the CDR3 is TGTGCCAGCTCACCCCCGATCCCCCCGGTTGGACAGGGGTACACTGAAGCTTTCTTT. The rearrangement joins TRBV18 to TRBJ1-1; 9 bases map to TRBD1. Germline values: CDR1 KGHSH, CDR2 LQKENI. V dropped 3 bases and J dropped 3; count of bases not matched to a gene: 17. CDR3 length: 19 residues.